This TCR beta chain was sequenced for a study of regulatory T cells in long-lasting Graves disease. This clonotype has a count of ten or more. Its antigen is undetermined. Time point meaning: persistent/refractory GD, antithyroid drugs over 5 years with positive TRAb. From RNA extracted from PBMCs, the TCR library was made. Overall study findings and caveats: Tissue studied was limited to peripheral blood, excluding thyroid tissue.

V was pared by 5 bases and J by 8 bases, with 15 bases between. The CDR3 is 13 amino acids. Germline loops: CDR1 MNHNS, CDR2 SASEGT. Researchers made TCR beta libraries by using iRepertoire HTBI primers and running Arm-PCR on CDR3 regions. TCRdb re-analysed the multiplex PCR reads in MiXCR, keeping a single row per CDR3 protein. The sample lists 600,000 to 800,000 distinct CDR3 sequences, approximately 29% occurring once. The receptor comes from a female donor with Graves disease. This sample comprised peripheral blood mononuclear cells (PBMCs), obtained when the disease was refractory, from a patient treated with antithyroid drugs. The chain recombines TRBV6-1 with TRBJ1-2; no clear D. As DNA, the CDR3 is TGTGCCAGCAGTCGAACACGCAGTGGGGGCTACACCTTC. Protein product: CASSRTRSGGYTF.